The source of this TCR beta chain is a study of T cell responses to AZD1222 COVID-19 vaccine. The table came from immunoSEQ multiplex PCR; TCRdb's copy has only in-frame clones and leaves some out. The sample records about 180,000 clones, 90% to 95% being singletons. Study-wide results and limits: The donor cohort was predominantly white British with a female majority, and clonal diversity may have been underestimated.

A note on this clone: What it binds is unknown.

The CDR3 is 17 residues long. Germline V gene data show CDR1 as PRHDT and CDR2 as FYEKMQ (reference sequence). With 2 bases removed from V and 1 base from J, the gap between germline ends came to 18 bases. V gene TRBV13 combines with J gene TRBJ2-7, with a possible D match to TRBD1 (6 bases). The sequence derives from an adult in good health. This sample comprised peripheral blood, obtained on day 0 of AZD1222 vaccination. CDR3 DNA sequence: TGTGCCAGCAGCTTATGGCCCTCCACGGACAGATCCTACGAGCAGTACTTC. Protein product: CASSLWPSTDRSYEQYF.